This passage covers 4 T cell receptor beta chains from one sample sequenced in a study of blood T cell repertoires in COVID-19. Here immunoSEQ multiplex PCR was the method, and the copy in TCRdb shows in-frame clones only, minus some. Counted here are just under 300,000 clones, roughly 86% occurring once; the ten biggest clones make up about 1.2%. The sample was peripheral blood. The receptor source for this set is a man aged 70-80 years with acute or convalescent COVID-19.

CDR3 coding DNA: TGTGCCAGCACCGACCCGGGACAGGGCCACTATGGCTACACCTTC. Translation gives CASTDPGQGHYGYTF. J is TRBJ1-2 and V is TRBV6-5; 9 bases match TRBD1. Germline V gene data show CDR1 as MNHEY and CDR2 as SVGAGI. The CDR3 loop spans 15 amino acids. V lost 7 bases and J lost 3; bases outside the gene matches: 9.

This clone was recorded once. V and J are TRBV9 and TRBJ2-3; 7 nucleotides match TRBD1. V lost 0 bases to trimming and J lost 2 bases; unmatched junction nucleotides: 3. This CDR3 region has 15 residues. In germline, CDR1 is SGDLS, CDR2 YYNGEE. The CDR3 is CASSVAGQITDTQYF. In DNA form, the CDR3 reads TGTGCCAGCAGCGTAGCGGGACAGATCACAGATACGCAGTATTTT.

The rearrangement joins TRBV27 to TRBJ2-1; unclear D gene. Looked up from germline, CDR1 is MNHEY and CDR2 is SMNVEV (reference sequence). V shed 0 bases and J shed 0 bases, with 6 bases lying between them. The length of the CDR3 is 15 residues. The CDR3 loop is CASSLSLSSYNEQFF. CDR3 DNA sequence: TGTGCCAGCAGTTTATCTCTAAGCTCCTACAATGAGCAGTTCTTC.

This sequence joins TRBV7-8 and TRBJ2-5; TRBD1 matches at 10 bases. The CDR3 is 13 residues long. Germline CDR1 reads SGHVS; CDR2 reads FQNEAQ. After removal of 5 bases from V and 4 bases from J, the junction contained 1 base not matched to a gene. CDR3 region: CASSRDRGETQYF. The CDR3, as DNA: TGTGCCAGCAGCCGGGACAGGGGAGAGACCCAGTACTTC. Full variable domain (rest looked up from reference TRBV7-8 and TRBJ2-5): GAGVSQSPRYKVAKRGQDVALRCDPISGHVSLFWYQQALGQGPEFLTYFQNEAQLDKSGLPSDRFFAERPEGSVSTLKIQRTQQEDSAVYLCASSRDRGETQYFGPGTRLLVL.